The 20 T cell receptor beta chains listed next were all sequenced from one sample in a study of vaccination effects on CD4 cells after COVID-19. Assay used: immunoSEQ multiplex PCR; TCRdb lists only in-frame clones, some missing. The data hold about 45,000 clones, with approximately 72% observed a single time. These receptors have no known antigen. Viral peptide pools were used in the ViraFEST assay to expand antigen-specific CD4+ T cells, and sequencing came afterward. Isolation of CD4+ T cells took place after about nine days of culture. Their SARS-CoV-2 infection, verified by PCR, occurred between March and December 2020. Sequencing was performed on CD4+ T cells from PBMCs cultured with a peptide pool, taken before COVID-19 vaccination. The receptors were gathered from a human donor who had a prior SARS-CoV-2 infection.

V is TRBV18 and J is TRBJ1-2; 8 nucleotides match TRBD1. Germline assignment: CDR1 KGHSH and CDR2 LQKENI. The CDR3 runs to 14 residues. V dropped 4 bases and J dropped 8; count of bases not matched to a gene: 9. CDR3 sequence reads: CASSRLPGGDGYTF. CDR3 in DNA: TGTGCCAGCTCACGCTTACCAGGGGGCGACGGCTACACCTTC.

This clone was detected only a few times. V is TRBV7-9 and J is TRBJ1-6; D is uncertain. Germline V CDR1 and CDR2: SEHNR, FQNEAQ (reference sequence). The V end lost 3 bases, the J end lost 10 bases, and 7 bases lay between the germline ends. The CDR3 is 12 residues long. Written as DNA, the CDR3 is TGTGCCAGCAGCTTCTCGGCCTCACCCCTCCACTTT. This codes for CASSFSASPLHF.

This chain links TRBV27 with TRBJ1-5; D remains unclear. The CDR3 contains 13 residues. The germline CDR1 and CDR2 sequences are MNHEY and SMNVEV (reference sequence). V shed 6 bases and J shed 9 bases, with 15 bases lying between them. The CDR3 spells CASSQTRERPQHF. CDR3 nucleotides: TGTGCCAGCAGCCAGACACGAGAAAGGCCCCAGCATTTT.

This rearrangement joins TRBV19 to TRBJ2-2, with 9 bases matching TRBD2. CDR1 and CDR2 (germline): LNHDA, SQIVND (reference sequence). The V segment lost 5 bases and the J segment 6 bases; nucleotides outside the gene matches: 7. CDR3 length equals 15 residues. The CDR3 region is CASSRREGGAGELFF. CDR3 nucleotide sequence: TGTGCCAGTAGTCGGCGGGAGGGAGGGGCCGGGGAGCTGTTTTTT.

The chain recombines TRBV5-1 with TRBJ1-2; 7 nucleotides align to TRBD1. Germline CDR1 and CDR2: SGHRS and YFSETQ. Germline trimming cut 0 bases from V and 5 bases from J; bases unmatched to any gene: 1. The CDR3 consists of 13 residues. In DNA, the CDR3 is TGCGCCAGCAGCTTGGAGACAGGGTATGGCTACACCTTC. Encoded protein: CASSLETGYGYTF.

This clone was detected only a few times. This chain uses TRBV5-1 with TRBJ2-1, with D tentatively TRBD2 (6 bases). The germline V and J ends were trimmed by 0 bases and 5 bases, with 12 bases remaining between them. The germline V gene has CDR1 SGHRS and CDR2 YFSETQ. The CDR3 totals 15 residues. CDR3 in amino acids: CASSLERAGNNEQFF. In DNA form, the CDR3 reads TGCGCCAGCAGCTTGGAGCGGGCAGGGAACAATGAGCAGTTCTTC.

The CDR3 nucleotides read TGTGCCAGCAGGCGGGACAGGCTCTCCTACGAGCAGTACTTC. Translated, it gives CASRRDRLSYEQYF. This rearrangement joins TRBV6-5 to TRBJ2-7; TRBD1 matches 8 bases. The CDR3 is 14 residues long. Trimming took 6 bases from V and 0 from J; bases not matched to a gene: 4. Germline V gene sequence: CDR1 MNHEY, CDR2 SVGAGI.

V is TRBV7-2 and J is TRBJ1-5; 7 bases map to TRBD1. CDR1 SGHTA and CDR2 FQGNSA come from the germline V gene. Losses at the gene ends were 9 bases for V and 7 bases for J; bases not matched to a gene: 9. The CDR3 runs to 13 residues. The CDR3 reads CASQGGTNQPQHF. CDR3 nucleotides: TGTGCCAGTCAGGGGGGGACAAACCAGCCCCAGCATTTT.

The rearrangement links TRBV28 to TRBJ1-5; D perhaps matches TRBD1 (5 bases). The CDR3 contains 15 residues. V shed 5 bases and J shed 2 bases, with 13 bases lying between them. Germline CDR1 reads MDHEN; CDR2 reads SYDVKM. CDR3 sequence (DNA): TGTGCCAGCAGTCGGACACGATGGGGCAATCAGCCCCAGCATTTT. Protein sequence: CASSRTRWGNQPQHF.

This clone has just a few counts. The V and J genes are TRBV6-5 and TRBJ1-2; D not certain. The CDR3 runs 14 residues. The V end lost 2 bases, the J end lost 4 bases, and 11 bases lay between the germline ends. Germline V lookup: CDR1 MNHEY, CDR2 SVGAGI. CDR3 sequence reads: CASSYLLFPYGYTF. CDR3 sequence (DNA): TGTGCCAGCAGTTACCTTCTCTTTCCCTATGGCTACACCTTC.

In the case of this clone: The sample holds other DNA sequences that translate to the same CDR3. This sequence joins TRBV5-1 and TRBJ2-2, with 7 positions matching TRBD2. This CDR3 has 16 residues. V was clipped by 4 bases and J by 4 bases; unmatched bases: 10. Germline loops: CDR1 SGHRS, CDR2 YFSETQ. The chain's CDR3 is CASSPHRDYTTGELFF. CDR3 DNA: TGCGCCAGCAGCCCACACCGGGACTATACCACCGGGGAGCTGTTTTTT.

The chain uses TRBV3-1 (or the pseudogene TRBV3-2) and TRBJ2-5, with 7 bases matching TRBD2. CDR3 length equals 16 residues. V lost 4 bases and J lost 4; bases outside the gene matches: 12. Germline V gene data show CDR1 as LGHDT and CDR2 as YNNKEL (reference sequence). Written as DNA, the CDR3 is TGTGCCAGCAGCCGCTGGACTAGTTCCGAGGGAGAGACCCAGTACTTC. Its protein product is CASSRWTSSEGETQYF.

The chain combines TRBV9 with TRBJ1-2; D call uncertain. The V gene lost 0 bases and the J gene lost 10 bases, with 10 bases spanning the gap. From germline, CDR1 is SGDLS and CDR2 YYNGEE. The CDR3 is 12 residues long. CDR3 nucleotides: TGTGCCAGCAGCGTAGCCGTAGGCGACTACACCTTC. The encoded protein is CASSVAVGDYTF.

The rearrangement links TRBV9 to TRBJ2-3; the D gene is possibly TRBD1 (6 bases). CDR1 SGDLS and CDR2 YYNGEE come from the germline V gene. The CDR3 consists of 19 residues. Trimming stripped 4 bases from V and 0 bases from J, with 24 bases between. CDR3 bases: TGTGCCAGCAGCACGGGACACCACCCCGATGGGGCTAGCACAGATACGCAGTATTTT. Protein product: CASSTGHHPDGASTDTQYF.

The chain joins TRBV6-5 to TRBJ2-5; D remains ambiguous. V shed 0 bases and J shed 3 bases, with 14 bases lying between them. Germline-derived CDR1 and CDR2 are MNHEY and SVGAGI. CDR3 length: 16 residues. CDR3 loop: CASSYSSGRKKETQYF. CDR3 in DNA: TGTGCCAGCAGTTACTCTTCCGGTAGGAAGAAAGAGACCCAGTACTTC.

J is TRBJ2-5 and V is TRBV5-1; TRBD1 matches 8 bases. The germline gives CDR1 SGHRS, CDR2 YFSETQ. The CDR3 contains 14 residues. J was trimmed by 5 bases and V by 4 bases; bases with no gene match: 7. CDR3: CASSPSTGAETQYF. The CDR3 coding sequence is TGCGCCAGCAGCCCCTCGACAGGGGCGGAGACCCAGTACTTC.

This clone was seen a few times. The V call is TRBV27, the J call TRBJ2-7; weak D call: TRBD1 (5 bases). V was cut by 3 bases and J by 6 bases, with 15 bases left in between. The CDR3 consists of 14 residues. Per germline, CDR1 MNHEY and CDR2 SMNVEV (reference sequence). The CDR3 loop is CASSLIRAQGEQYF. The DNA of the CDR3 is TGTGCCAGCAGTTTGATCAGGGCTCAGGGCGAGCAGTACTTC.

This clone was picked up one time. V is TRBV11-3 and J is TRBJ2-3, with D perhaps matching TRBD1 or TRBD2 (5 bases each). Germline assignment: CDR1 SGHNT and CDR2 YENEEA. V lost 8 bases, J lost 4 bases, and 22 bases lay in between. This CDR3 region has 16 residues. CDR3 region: CASGHLGAGWADTQYF. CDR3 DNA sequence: TGTGCCAGCGGACATTTGGGCGCGGGCTGGGCAGATACGCAGTATTTT.

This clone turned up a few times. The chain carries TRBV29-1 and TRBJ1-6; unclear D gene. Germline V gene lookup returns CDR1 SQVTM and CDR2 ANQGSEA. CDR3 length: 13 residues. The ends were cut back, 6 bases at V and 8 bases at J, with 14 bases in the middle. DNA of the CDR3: TGCAGCGTCCGTACGGCCCCAGATTCACCCCTCCACTTT. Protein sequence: CSVRTAPDSPLHF. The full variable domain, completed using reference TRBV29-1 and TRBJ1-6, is SAVISQKPSRDICQRGTSLTIQCQVDSQVTMMFWYRQQPGQSLTLIATANQGSEATYESGFVIDKFPISRPNLTFSTLTVSNMSPEDSSIYLCSVRTAPDSPLHFGNGTRLTVT.

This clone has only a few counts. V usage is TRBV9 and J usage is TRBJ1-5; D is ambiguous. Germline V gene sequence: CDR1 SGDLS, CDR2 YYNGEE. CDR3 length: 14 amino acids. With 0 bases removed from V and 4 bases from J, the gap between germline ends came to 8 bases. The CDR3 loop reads CASSVGPRNQPQHF. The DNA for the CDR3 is TGTGCCAGCAGCGTAGGACCCAGGAATCAGCCCCAGCATTTT.